This T cell receptor beta chain derives from a study of CXCR4 blockade with PD-1 therapy in pancreatic cancer (dated by TCRdb to between 2018 and 2021). Background for the entire study: The study analyzed resected pancreatic ductal adenocarcinoma using multiplex immunohistochemistry and TCRbeta immunosequencing, along with ex vivo slice culture to test PD-1 and CXCR4 blockade. To assess intratumoral heterogeneity, two geographically distinct regions from each of a handful of tumors were TCR-sequenced. The paper as a whole reports these results and caveats: Because only TCRbeta chains were sequenced, true antigen-specificity overlap among the convergent dominant clones remained unconfirmed, awaiting paired alpha-beta single-cell sequencing. A strong correlation was found between the frequency of an amino acid clone and the number of distinct nucleotide rearrangements encoding that clone, which suggests convergent selection driven by common tumor antigens. Tumors showed clonal expansion, with mean productive clonality about 0.14 versus 0.054 in healthy blood, but clonality did not correlate with survival.

Unmatched junction bases come to 5, with V trimmed by 5 bases and J by 7 bases. From a lookup of the germline V gene, CDR1 and CDR2 are SGHNT and YENEEA. From the cysteine up to the phenylalanine, the CDR3 has a length of 14 residues. Only CDR3 DNA is held: 42 bases, read in frame from base 1. Extracted DNA was used for immunosequencing of TCRbeta CDR3 regions with the immunoSEQ Assay at Adaptive Biotechnologies. Processing in the source paper ran as follows. To measure the absolute abundance of each unique TCRbeta CDR3, the sequences were collapsed and filtered. Clonality was calculated as 1 minus Pielou's evenness, using only productive in-frame rearrangements. Regional overlap was measured by following the top 100 nucleotide rearrangements across paired samples, and the Morisita index was used to compare paired samples with unrelated samples. The immunoSEQ Rearrangement Details tool was used to assess whether nucleotide rearrangements converged onto identical amino acid sequences. The table comes from immuneACCESS by way of TCRdb, which keeps in-frame sequences with V and J called. Part of the clones is missing from these tables; in studies checked, under half for an unresolved V gene and the rest for unknown reasons. V and J calls and clone size are as listed in that table; D and trimming were resolved from the DNA. This sample is represented by about 2,600 clones; around 40% of them were singletons. The ten top clones hold over 15% of the sample.

The archived tumor blocks were obtained from patients to whom no neoadjuvant therapy had been administered before resection. In the preserved-tissue arm of the study, approximately 30 surgical resection samples from about 25 previously untreated pancreatic ductal adenocarcinoma patients were used. For the resection arm, ten 5-micron curls of FFPE tumor adjacent to the multiplex immunohistochemistry slide were used for DNA extraction. By sample share, this clone is medium-sized (0.01 to 0.1%). Its antigen is still unknown. No base quality information exists; no much larger clone differs at one position.

The specimen sequenced was tumor tissue. The chain is made from TRBV11-3 and TRBJ1-4; the central 9 bases match TRBD1. The sequence was collected from a human donor with pancreatic ductal adenocarcinoma. The DNA sequence follows: TGTGCCAGCAGCATAGGGACAGGGATTGAAAAACTGTTTTTT. The translation is CASSIGTGIEKLFF.